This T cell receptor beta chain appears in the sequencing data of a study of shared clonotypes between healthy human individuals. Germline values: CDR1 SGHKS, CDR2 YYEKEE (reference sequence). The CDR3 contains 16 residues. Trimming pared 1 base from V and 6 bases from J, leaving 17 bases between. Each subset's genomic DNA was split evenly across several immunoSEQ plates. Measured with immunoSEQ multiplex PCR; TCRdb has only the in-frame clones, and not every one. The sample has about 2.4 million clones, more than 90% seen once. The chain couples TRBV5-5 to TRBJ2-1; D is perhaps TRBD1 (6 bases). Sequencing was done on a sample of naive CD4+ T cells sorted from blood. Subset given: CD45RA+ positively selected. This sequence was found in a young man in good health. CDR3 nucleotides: TGTGCCAGCAGCTTGATTGTGGGGGCTGGGGCCAATGAGCAGTTCTTC. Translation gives CASSLIVGAGANEQFF.